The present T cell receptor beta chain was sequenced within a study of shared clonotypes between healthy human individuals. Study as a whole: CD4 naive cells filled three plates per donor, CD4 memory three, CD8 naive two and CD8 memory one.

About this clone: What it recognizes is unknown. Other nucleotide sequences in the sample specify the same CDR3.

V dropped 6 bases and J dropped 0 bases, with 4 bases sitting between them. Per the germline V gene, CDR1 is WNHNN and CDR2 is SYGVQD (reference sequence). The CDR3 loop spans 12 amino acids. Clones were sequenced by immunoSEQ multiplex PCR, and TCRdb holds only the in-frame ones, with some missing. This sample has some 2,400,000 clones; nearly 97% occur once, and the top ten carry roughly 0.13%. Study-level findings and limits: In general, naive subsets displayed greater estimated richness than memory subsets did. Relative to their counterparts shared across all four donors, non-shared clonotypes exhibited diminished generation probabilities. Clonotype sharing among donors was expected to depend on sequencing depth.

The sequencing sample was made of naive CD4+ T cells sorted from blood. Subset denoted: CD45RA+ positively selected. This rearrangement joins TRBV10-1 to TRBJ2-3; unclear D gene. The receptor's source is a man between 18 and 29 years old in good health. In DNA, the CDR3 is TGCGCCAGCAGCGCAAGCACAGATACGCAGTATTTT. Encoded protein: CASSASTDTQYF.